Below are 28 T cell receptor beta chains sequenced from a single sample in a study of shared clonotypes between healthy human individuals. CD45RO-negative cells were positively selected for CCR7, leaving out terminally differentiated effector memory CD45RA+ cells. The method was immunoSEQ multiplex PCR; TCRdb's version includes in-frame clones alone and lacks a portion of them. The sample yields 2 million to 2.5 million clones, about 94% seen once. Sequencing was done on a sample of naive CD8+ T cells sorted from blood. The receptor source for this set is a man aged 18 to 29 in good health.

The rearrangement uses TRBV5-1 and TRBJ2-1; the match to TRBD2 covers 10 bases. Germline V lookup: CDR1 SGHRS, CDR2 YFSETQ. This CDR3 spans 17 amino acids. With V trimmed by 0 bases and J by 6 bases, 9 bases remained unmatched. The CDR3 DNA follows: TGCGCCAGCAGCTTGGCCCTAGCGGGGGCTTTACTCAATGAGCAGTTCTTC. It translates to CASSLALAGALLNEQFF.

The chain's CDR3 is CASSPSATNTGELFF. CDR3 nucleotides: TGTGCCAGCAGTCCCTCTGCGACGAACACCGGGGAGCTGTTTTTT. The chain joins TRBV25-1 to TRBJ2-2, with D unclear. This CDR3 comprises 15 residues. The germline V and J ends were trimmed by 5 bases and 0 bases, with 10 bases remaining between them. Per the germline V gene, CDR1 is MGHDK and CDR2 is SYGVNS.

This clone was seen only once. The same CDR3 can be traced to other DNA sequences in this sample. The V gene is TRBV27, the J gene TRBJ2-1; 7 positions agree with TRBD1. This CDR3 has 14 residues. The V gene end was trimmed by 5 bases and the J gene end by 4 bases; junction bases not matched to a gene: 5. In germline, CDR1 is MNHEY, CDR2 SMNVEV (reference sequence). CDR3 in DNA: TGTGCCAGCAGTCTAGGGACAGTTTACAATGAGCAGTTCTTC. Residues: CASSLGTVYNEQFF.

This clone came up once. The CDR3 spells CASFQGTGELFF. Here the CDR3 DNA reads TGTGCCAGCTTTCAAGGAACCGGGGAGCTGTTTTTT. The chain uses TRBV2 and TRBJ2-2; no firm D call. Germline CDR1 SNHLY, CDR2 FYNNEI. Trimming took off 8 bases at V and 5 bases at J, with 9 bases between the two ends. The CDR3 contains 12 residues.

This clone was counted only a few times. This sequence joins TRBV19 and TRBJ1-1, with 7 nucleotides matching TRBD1. J gave up 1 base and V 0 bases, and 8 bases lay outside the gene matches. Germline loops: CDR1 LNHDA, CDR2 SQIVND (reference sequence). This CDR3 is 17 amino acids long. The CDR3 reads CASSIDPPTGQNTEAFF. Written as DNA, the CDR3 is TGTGCCAGTAGTATAGATCCCCCGACAGGGCAGAACACTGAAGCTTTCTTT.

The chain uses TRBV13 and TRBJ2-7; D might be TRBD1 (5 bases). The germline V and J ends were trimmed by 4 bases and 5 bases, with 21 bases remaining between them. Germline assignment: CDR1 PRHDT and CDR2 FYEKMQ (reference sequence). CDR3 length: 16 amino acids. The CDR3 sequence is CASSSWTPDFLDEQYF. The CDR3, as DNA: TGTGCCAGCAGCTCCTGGACACCTGATTTCCTCGACGAGCAGTACTTC. Full variable domain (remainder filled in from reference TRBV13 and TRBJ2-7): AAGVIQSPRHLIKEKRETATLKCYPIPRHDTVYWYQQGPGQDPQFLISFYEKMQSDKGSIPDRFSAQQFSDYHSELNMSSLELGDSALYFCASSSWTPDFLDEQYFGPGTRLTVT.

The chain employs TRBV10-2 and TRBJ2-7, with 15 nucleotides matching TRBD2. Germline V CDR1 and CDR2: WSHSY, SAAADI. Trimming cost V 9 bases and J 3 bases; bases outside gene matches: 9. The CDR3 is 16 residues long. The CDR3 DNA reads TGCGCCAGTCTAGGGACTAGCGGGAGGCATCGCTACGAGCAGTACTTC. Translation: CASLGTSGRHRYEQYF.

V and J are TRBV30 and TRBJ1-5; a possible D gene is TRBD1 (5 bases). V was pared by 4 bases and J by 2 bases, with 15 bases between. Germline V gene data show CDR1 as GTSNPN and CDR2 as SVGIG (reference sequence). CDR3 length: 15 amino acids. CDR3 coding DNA: TGTGCCTGGATAGAGCAAGGGGCCCGCAATCAGCCCCAGCATTTT. This translates into CAWIEQGARNQPQHF. Combining the CDR3 with reference TRBV30 and TRBJ1-5 gives the whole variable domain SQTIHQWPATLVQPVGSPLSLECTVEGTSNPNLYWYRQAAGRGLQLLFYSVGIGQISSEVPQNLSASRPQDRQFILSSKKLLLSDSGFYLCAWIEQGARNQPQHFGDGTRLSIL.

This chain connects TRBV6-1 to TRBJ2-7, with 7 nucleotides matching TRBD2. Looked up from germline, CDR1 is MNHNS and CDR2 is SASEGT. Trimming at V came to 2 bases and at J to 4 bases, leaving 8 bases not matched to a gene. CDR3 length: 15 amino acids. The CDR3 here is CASSELGGVGYEQYF. The CDR3 region has the DNA TGTGCCAGCAGTGAATTGGGAGGGGTCGGTTACGAGCAGTACTTC.

This chain joins TRBV19 and TRBJ1-5, with a weak D call TRBD1 (6 bases). This CDR3 contains 15 residues. V lost 0 bases and J 6 bases, leaving 12 bases between the germline ends. The V gene's germline CDR1 is LNHDA and CDR2 SQIVND (reference sequence). CDR3 DNA: TGTGCCAGTAGTATAGATCCACCACAGGGTCAGCCCCAGCATTTT. Protein: CASSIDPPQGQPQHF.

The rearrangement joins TRBV5-8 to TRBJ2-2; 8 bases line up with TRBD2. The trim removed 7 bases at V and 5 bases at J, leaving 7 bases unmatched. This CDR3 is built from 14 residues. Germline V lookup: CDR1 SGHTS, CDR2 YDEGEE. The CDR3 nucleotides read TGTGCCAGCGGCGGGGGGCCGGGAACCGGGGAGCTGTTTTTT. It codes for CASGGGPGTGELFF.

The chain combines TRBV28 with TRBJ1-4; a weak D match, TRBD1 (5 bases). Trimming took off 5 bases at V and 0 bases at J, with 16 bases between the two ends. The CDR3 length is 17 residues. Looked up from germline, CDR1 is MDHEN and CDR2 is SYDVKM. For the CDR3, the DNA is TGTGCCAGCAGTATCGCTCCATGGGGGACAACTAATGAAAAACTGTTTTTT. This sequence encodes CASSIAPWGTTNEKLFF.

V usage is TRBV5-1 and J usage is TRBJ1-2; D possibly corresponds to TRBD1 (5 bases). CDR3 length: 18 amino acids. Trimming stripped 4 bases from V and 4 bases from J, with 26 bases between. Germline V CDR1 and CDR2: SGHRS, YFSETQ. The CDR3 coding sequence is TGCGCCAGCAGCCCGACCTTATGGGGTCCCCGGGACGGCTATGGCTACACCTTC. It yields the protein CASSPTLWGPRDGYGYTF.

On this clone: In the same sample, other DNA sequences code for this CDR3. The V and J genes are TRBV6-1 and TRBJ2-3; D not resolved. CDR3 size: 13 residues. CDR1 MNHNS and CDR2 SASEGT come from the germline V gene. Trimming stripped 6 bases from V and 2 bases from J, with 9 bases between. Here the CDR3 DNA reads TGTGCCAGCAGGGATCGTTACACAGATACGCAGTATTTT. It yields the protein CASRDRYTDTQYF.

Concerning this clone: Other DNA sequences in this sample translate to the same CDR3. CDR3 region: CASRGTGELFF. DNA of the CDR3: TGCGCCAGCAGGGGAACCGGGGAGCTGTTTTTT. The rearrangement links TRBV10-2 to TRBJ2-2; no clear D gene. V gave up 6 bases and J gave up 5 bases, with 4 bases separating them. Germline values: CDR1 WSHSY, CDR2 SAAADI. The length of the CDR3 is 11 residues.

CDR3 sequence (DNA): TGTGCCAGCAGCTTAGCGGCGGGGCTAGGCAATCAGCCCCAGCATTTT. Amino acid sequence: CASSLAAGLGNQPQHF. This chain links TRBV7-2 with TRBJ1-5; a weak D match, TRBD1 (5 bases). The CDR3 is made up of 16 amino acids. The V gene's germline CDR1 is SGHTA and CDR2 FQGNSA. V lost 0 bases, J lost 2 bases, and 11 bases lay in between.

The table lists this clone with a count of one. The chain couples TRBV6-1 to TRBJ2-7, with D possibly matching TRBD1 (6 bases). The germline V and J ends were trimmed by 5 bases and 0 bases, with 11 bases remaining between them. This CDR3 contains 14 residues. The V gene's germline CDR1 is MNHNS and CDR2 SASEGT. The CDR3 coding sequence is TGTGCCAGCAGTCGGACAGTGGTCTCCTACGAGCAGTACTTC. Translation gives CASSRTVVSYEQYF.

As concerns this clone: This same CDR3 is encoded by further DNA sequences in the sample. V usage is TRBV27 and J usage is TRBJ2-1; the match to TRBD2 covers 12 bases. V was pared by 3 bases and J by 6 bases, with 3 bases of the junction left unmatched. This CDR3 has 15 residues. CDR1 MNHEY and CDR2 SMNVEV come from the germline V gene (reference sequence). The CDR3 reads CASSLTSGSGNEQFF. CDR3 sequence (DNA): TGTGCCAGCAGTTTGACTAGCGGGAGTGGCAATGAGCAGTTCTTC.

On this clone itself: At the DNA level, this CDR3 is encoded by other sequences in the same sample as well. The chain employs TRBV30 and TRBJ2-3, with no clear D. Germline V lookup: CDR1 GTSNPN, CDR2 SVGIG (reference sequence). Trimming cost V 0 bases and J 3 bases, with 10 bases left between them. CDR3 length equals 14 residues. The CDR3 here is CAWSVLSLTDTQYF. The CDR3 nucleotides are TGTGCCTGGAGTGTACTGAGTCTTACAGATACGCAGTATTTT. The variable domain in full, completed from reference TRBV30 and TRBJ2-3, reads SQTIHQWPATLVQPVGSPLSLECTVEGTSNPNLYWYRQAAGRGLQLLFYSVGIGQISSEVPQNLSASRPQDRQFILSSKKLLLSDSGFYLCAWSVLSLTDTQYFGPGTRLTVL.

V usage is TRBV6-1 and J usage is TRBJ1-2; TRBD1 agrees at 10 bases. The CDR3 consists of 14 residues. Germline V gene lookup returns CDR1 MNHNS and CDR2 SASEGT. V was pared by 7 bases and J by 7 bases, with 9 bases of the junction left unmatched. The CDR3: CASKETTGGFGYTF. CDR3 bases: TGTGCCAGCAAGGAGACGACAGGGGGCTTTGGCTACACCTTC.

The chain joins TRBV4-1 to TRBJ2-2, with TRBD2 identical over 9 bases. The germline CDR1 and CDR2 sequences are MGHRA and YSYEKL. There are 18 residues in the CDR3. V shed 2 bases and J 7 bases; nucleotides not matched to a gene: 14. The CDR3 nucleotides are TGCGCCAGCAGCCAATGGGAGGCGGGGGGGCTTCGAGGCGGGGAGCTGTTTTTT. Its protein product is CASSQWEAGGLRGGELFF.

This chain connects TRBV4-3 to TRBJ2-5; no definite D call. Per the germline V gene, CDR1 is LGHNA and CDR2 is YSLEER. Trimming shortened V by 4 bases and J by 5 bases, and 5 bases separated the two germline ends. This CDR3 comprises 11 residues. The CDR3, as DNA: TGCGCCAGCAGCCGATGTGAGACCCAGTACTTC. Its protein product is CASSRCETQYF.

This clone was counted a few times. In the same sample, other DNA sequences code for this CDR3. CDR3 in DNA: TGTGCCAGCAGCTTAGTGGGGGTCCAAGAGACCCAGTACTTC. It yields the protein CASSLVGVQETQYF. V and J are TRBV7-9 and TRBJ2-5; D assignment may be TRBD1 or TRBD2 (5 bases each). Germline CDR1 is SEHNR and CDR2 is FQNEAQ (reference sequence). V lost 1 base to trimming and J lost 1 base, with 7 bases between them. The CDR3 extends over 14 amino acids.

This clone was recorded only once. The same CDR3 also results from other DNA sequences found in this sample. The chain joins TRBV5-5 to TRBJ1-1, with D hard to call. The CDR3 is 11 amino acids. Germline assignment: CDR1 SGHKS and CDR2 YYEKEE (reference sequence). V lost 1 base to trimming and J lost 7 bases, with 5 bases between them. CDR3: CASSLTDEAFF. CDR3 nucleotides: TGTGCCAGCAGCTTGACGGATGAAGCTTTCTTT.

This clone is a singleton in its sample. This chain connects TRBV11-2 to TRBJ1-1; no definite D call. CDR1 and CDR2 (germline): SGHAT, FQNNGV. With 1 base removed from V and 7 bases from J, the gap between germline ends came to 10 bases. The CDR3 loop spans 13 amino acids. CDR3 in DNA: TGTGCCAGCAGCTTAGTTGCGGGGTTTGAAGCTTTCTTT. It encodes CASSLVAGFEAFF.

The table lists this clone with a count of one. The chain joins TRBV4-1 to TRBJ1-6; D not certain. Deletions cut 1 base from V and 0 bases from J, with 16 bases between. Germline V lookup: CDR1 MGHRA, CDR2 YSYEKL. The CDR3 totals 19 residues. Here the CDR3 DNA reads TGCGCCAGCAGCCAAGTACATTACGTGGAGAGCTCCTATAATTCACCCCTCCACTTT. Its protein product is CASSQVHYVESSYNSPLHF.

This chain joins TRBV28 and TRBJ1-1, with 8 positions matching TRBD1. The CDR3 is 14 amino acids. With V trimmed by 7 bases and J by 4 bases, 8 bases remained unmatched. The germline V gene encodes CDR1 MDHEN and CDR2 SYDVKM. The CDR3 is CASTPTGAVTEAFF. CDR3 bases: TGTGCCAGCACCCCGACAGGGGCGGTCACTGAAGCTTTCTTT.

The gene calls are TRBV7-9 and TRBJ2-3; TRBD2 might be the D (5 bases). V was cut by 0 bases and J by 4 bases, with 14 bases left in between. The CDR3 is made up of 16 amino acids. Germline-derived CDR1 and CDR2 are SEHNR and FQNEAQ (reference sequence). The CDR3 DNA reads TGTGCCAGCAGCTTAGCCCCGGGTAGCGAGGCAGATACGCAGTATTTT. Translating it yields CASSLAPGSEADTQYF.